This TCR beta chain was profiled in a study of OX40 agonist ivuxolimab in advanced cancers. Overall study context: At 0.01 to 10 mg/kg, ivuxolimab was administered intravenously to patients every 2 weeks. General study points: Expanded clones belonging to CD8+ T cells outnumbered, on average, those of CD4+. Individuals who were partial responders at 0.1-3.0 mg/kg had clonal expansion that ranked among the lowest.

TCRdb's copy holds only in-frame clones and misses some; the assay was immunoSEQ multiplex PCR. The table includes 40,000 to 55,000 clones, approximately 91% detected once. CDR3 size: 14 residues. Germline lookup yields CDR1 KGHSH and CDR2 LQKENI. Trimming cost V 8 bases and J 3 bases, with 13 bases left between them. Remarks on this clone: Antigen: not known.

The clonotype was recovered from an adult with an advanced solid tumor such as melanoma, head and neck, liver or kidney cancer. This rearrangement joins TRBV18 to TRBJ1-4, with TRBD1 as a possible D gene (5 bases). Sequences were derived from CD4+ or CD8+ T cells sorted from blood, sampled in a trial of the OX40 agonist ivuxolimab. CDR3 amino acids: CASTPDTANEKLFF. In DNA form, the CDR3 reads TGTGCCAGCACCCCGGACACAGCTAATGAAAAACTGTTTTTT.